The 5 T cell receptor beta chains reported below all come from one sample, sequenced in a study of breast tumors, draining lymph nodes, adjacent tissues. Axillary draining lymph nodes of breast cancer patients supplied the node samples. TCRdb re-called the multiplex PCR reads through MiXCR, storing one row per CDR3 protein. The table has some 100,000 distinct CDR3 sequences, over 20% seen once. Sequencing was carried out using axillary lymph node tissue. These receptors were obtained from a female donor with breast cancer. Some clones in this sample may be carry-over from other donors' samples.

This clonotype was seen at least ten times. The CDR3 nucleotides read TGTGCCAGCAGTGGGCGGACAGGCAATCAGCCCCAGCATTTT. Residues: CASSGRTGNQPQHF. The chain combines TRBV27 with TRBJ1-5; TRBD1 is a possible D gene (6 bases). V was trimmed by 5 bases and J by 2 bases, leaving 10 bases between them. CDR1 is MNHEY, CDR2 SMNVEV, per germline (reference sequence). There are 14 residues in the CDR3.

Ten or more counts support this clonotype. The chain is built from TRBV12-3 or TRBV12-4 and TRBJ1-2; weak D call: TRBD1 (6 bases). The CDR3 totals 12 residues. Trimming left V 6 bases short and J 4 bases short, with 9 bases between. The CDR3 region has the DNA TGTGCCAGCAGGGGCAGGGGCTATGGCTACACCTTC. The encoded protein is CASRGRGYGYTF.

At least ten counts were recorded for this clonotype. This rearrangement joins TRBV2 to TRBJ1-5; possibly TRBD1 for D (5 bases). This CDR3 is built from 14 residues. Germline V gene data show CDR1 as SNHLY and CDR2 as FYNNEI. Trimming took 5 bases from V and 5 from J, leaving 13 bases between them. CDR3 nucleotides: TGTGCCAGCAGTAGAACAGGAAAGGATCAGCCCCAGCATTTT. This sequence encodes CASSRTGKDQPQHF.

The table lists this clonotype with a few counts. This sequence may be a read error, since a much larger clone differs from it by one base. The rearrangement links TRBV13 to TRBJ2-7; TRBD2 matches 12 bases. The CDR3 is made up of 15 amino acids. The V gene end was trimmed by 5 bases and the J gene end by 6 bases; junction bases not matched to a gene: 8. Germline lookup yields CDR1 PRHDT and CDR2 FYEKMQ (reference sequence). DNA for the CDR3: TGTGCCAGCAGCCTAACGACTAGCGGGAGTTGCGAGCAGTACTTC. It encodes CASSLTTSGSCEQYF.

In this sample, this clonotype turned up a few times. The chain is built from TRBV6-6 and TRBJ2-5, with TRBD1 identical over 10 bases. Trimming took 6 bases from V and 6 from J; bases not matched to a gene: 4. CDR1 is MNHNY, CDR2 SVGAGI, per germline (reference sequence). The CDR3 length is 13 residues. Here the CDR3 DNA reads TGTGCCAGCAGGGGGGACAGGGGCAAGACCCAGTACTTC. It yields the protein CASRGDRGKTQYF.